Each of the 8 T cell receptor beta chains below was sequenced from the same sample in a study of CD8+ T cells in alopecia areata (dated by TCRdb to between 2017 and 2018). The sample's time point label, decoded: baseline before oral tofacitinib. Libraries were constructed by the immunoSEQ multiplex PCR assay. RNA was extracted from all samples and reverse transcribed into cDNA, which served as template for TCR sequencing. The table was pulled from immuneACCESS by TCRdb, which kept in-frame rearrangements only. Such tables lose some clones; where checked, under half of the loss comes from unresolved V genes, and the rest has no known cause. This sample is represented by around 200,000 clones; 50% to 70% of them were singletons. Over 1.5% of the sample is taken by the ten largest. The sequencing here drew on CD4+ T cells sorted from blood, taken at week 0. These receptors were collected from a human donor with alopecia areata.

There are a few counts of this clone. V is TRBV5-4 and J is TRBJ2-7; 7 nucleotides line up with TRBD1. The V and J ends lost 4 bases and 2 bases, in that order; junction bases with no gene match: 6. Per the germline V gene, CDR1 is SGHNT and CDR2 is YYREEE (reference sequence). The CDR3 has 14 amino acids. CDR3 nucleotide sequence: TGTGCCAGCAGCACCAAGGGACAGCCCTACGAGCAGTACTTC. This translates into CASSTKGQPYEQYF.

On this clone itself: A read error may account for a junction end that differs from germline. The gene calls are TRBV30 and TRBJ2-3; unclear D gene. This CDR3 spans 11 amino acids. Germline CDR1 reads GTSNPN; CDR2 reads SVGIG (reference sequence). CDR3 in amino acids: CAWSGGVVWAF. CDR3 bases: TGTGCCTGGAGTGGTGGGGTGGTGTGGGCTTTT.

V and J are TRBV5-6 and TRBJ2-5; 9 bases align to TRBD2. The V gene's germline CDR1 is SGHDT and CDR2 YYEEEE. Trimming took 0 bases from V and 1 from J; bases not matched to a gene: 4. This CDR3 region has 16 residues. The CDR3 DNA follows: TGTGCCAGCAGCTTGGGACTAGCGGCAATCCAAGAGACCCAGTACTTC. Translation gives CASSLGLAAIQETQYF.

The J gene is TRBJ2-2, the V gene TRBV29-1, with D possibly TRBD2 on 5 matching bases. The CDR3 covers 13 residues. CDR1 SQVTM and CDR2 ANQGSEA come from the germline V gene. Trimming removed 6 bases at V and 7 bases at J, with 15 bases between. The DNA for the CDR3 is TGCAGCGTCCCGGGCCCTACTAGCGGGGAGCTGTTTTTT. It encodes CSVPGPTSGELFF.

This clone was counted once. The chain couples TRBV5-4 to TRBJ2-7; TRBD1 might be the D (5 bases). CDR1 and CDR2 (germline): SGHNT, YYREEE (reference sequence). The CDR3 has 13 residues. V gave up 1 base and J gave up 6 bases, with 11 bases separating them. This CDR3 reads CASSLMQGGEQYF. The CDR3 nucleotides read TGTGCCAGCAGCTTGATGCAGGGTGGCGAGCAGTACTTC.

This clone has only one observation. The V and J genes are TRBV11-2 and TRBJ2-1; no clear D. The CDR3 runs to 12 residues. V was pared by 7 bases and J by 8 bases, with 12 bases between. Germline-derived CDR1 and CDR2 are SGHAT and FQNNGV. The chain's CDR3 is CASTLRFHEQFF. CDR3 bases: TGTGCCAGCACCTTGAGGTTCCATGAGCAGTTCTTC.

This chain connects TRBV5-1 to TRBJ2-3; no firm D call. The V gene lost 2 bases and the J gene lost 0 bases, with 13 bases spanning the gap. Germline values: CDR1 SGHRS, CDR2 YFSETQ. The CDR3 spans 16 residues. Written as DNA, the CDR3 is TGCGCCAGCAGCTTACGACCAACCGACAGCACAGATACGCAGTATTTT. Translating gives CASSLRPTDSTDTQYF.

This chain joins TRBV6-5 and TRBJ1-5; D is uncertain. This CDR3 has 14 amino acids. CDR1 is MNHEY, CDR2 SVGAGI, per germline. Trimming stripped 2 bases from V and 9 bases from J, with 14 bases between. This CDR3 reads CASSYRRKQWPQHF. The DNA for the CDR3 is TGTGCCAGCAGTTACCGTCGTAAGCAATGGCCCCAGCATTTT.